Given below is one T cell receptor (beta chain) in context. This clonotype came up many times. Its target antigen remains unknown. No base quality values were provided; no much bigger clone lies one nucleotide off. These data are taken from a study of human T cells and chemical hapten exposure (dated by TCRdb to 2020 to 2022). Regarding the complete study: For sensitization, 2% DPC in acetone was applied to a roughly 2 cm by roughly 2 cm area of upper inner arm skin. Throughout the study period of 20 to 25 weeks, patients also received therapeutic DPC doses to the scalp every week. Patch testing was performed on the upper back with Finn chambers containing 0.01% DPC, and the patch tests were scored after 6 days according to International Contact Dermatitis Research Group standards. The patient cohort, mostly female, included alopecia areata with under or over 50% scalp involvement, alopecia totalis and alopecia universalis. Libraries were combined into a pool for sequencing, and differences in TCR yield between samples came mainly from small differences in library volumes within the pool. Peripheral blood TCR repertoire changes were tracked in vivo in alopecia patients during primary and secondary sensitization to the hapten diphenylcyclopropenone (DPC). Blood was sampled from patients pre-sensitization (week 0) and at 2, 6 and about 24 weeks after DPC sensitization. Roughly 30 alopecia patients provided blood for TCR sequencing at one to four time points (pre-sensitization, 2, 6 and 24 weeks). Study-level results and caveats: Patch test score correlated positively with the number of PT1 expanded TCRs, reaching significance at thresholds 8, 16 and 32 but not at 4. Compared with pre-sensitization or healthy control sets, expanded TCRs formed significantly more large CDR3 similarity clusters, which is consistent with antigen-driven responses. DPC sensitization did not change how many TCRs were above 1 in 1000 frequency, and no evidence was found of alterations in global repertoire structure. After repeated subsampling, the strength of the expansion versus patch-test correlation and the threshold at which it became significant changed. Because every patient had alopecia, a presumed autoimmune disease, the patients' immune response might differ from that of healthy individuals.

The sample's time point, from its label and the paper: patch test 1, 2 weeks after DPC sensitization. What this sample's treatment or condition label stands for: therapeutic diphenylcyclopropenone sensitization with weekly scalp DPC. At each patch-test visit, blood was drawn before the patch test was applied. Patients were eligible if aged 18 to 70, diagnosed with alopecia and judged suitable for DPC therapy, and pregnant patients were excluded. Total RNA was extracted from unfractionated whole blood that had been collected in Tempus Blood RNA tubes. Receptor libraries were prepared by RACE. Sequencing relied on a NextSeq 500. During library preparation, unique molecular identifiers were attached to individual cDNA molecules so that TCRs could be counted quantitatively and reproducibly. Each blood RNA sample was used to sequence both TCR alpha and TCR beta chains. For the original study's pipeline: Samples had a median of approximately 96,000 TCRs, with a range from roughly 20,000 to 690,600. V, J and CDR3 annotation of the TCR reads was carried out using the Decombinator software suite. To make PS versus PT1 abundance plots, every sample was subsampled to the same number of TCRs (28,000). Expanded TCRs were defined as absent before sensitization and observed at least eight times at the 2-week time point. In TCRdb, the public reads were trimmed at Q25 with fastp and aligned with MiXCR, with productive beta chains retained. For every CDR3 protein sequence, its rows merge into one entry that carries the most common genes and DNA. TCRdb's processing, not the study's, gives the V and J calls here. The sample table records some 82,000 distinct CDR3 sequences; over 8.5% of these occur just once. Together, the top ten hold approximately 4.6% of the sample.

The TCR was taken from a woman in her forties or fifties with alopecia areata. Some clones in this sample may be carry-over from other donors' samples. Sequences were derived from whole blood, sampled in connection with sensitization to the hapten diphenylcyclopropenone (DPC).

This receptor has the CDR3 CASSVAGQAGGNEQFF. The DNA reads TGTGCCAGCAGCGTAGCAGGACAGGCGGGAGGCAATGAGCAGTTCTTC. In this chain, TRBV9 is recombined with TRBJ2-1, with TRBD2 as a weak D call on 8 bases. The junction carries 16 bases between V and J, which are trimmed by 0 bases and 6 bases respectively. The germline V gene specifies SGDLS as CDR1 and YYNGEE as CDR2. The CDR3 starts with the cysteine, ends with the phenylalanine, and has 16 residues. The CDR3 DNA has 48 bases and is translated from base 1.